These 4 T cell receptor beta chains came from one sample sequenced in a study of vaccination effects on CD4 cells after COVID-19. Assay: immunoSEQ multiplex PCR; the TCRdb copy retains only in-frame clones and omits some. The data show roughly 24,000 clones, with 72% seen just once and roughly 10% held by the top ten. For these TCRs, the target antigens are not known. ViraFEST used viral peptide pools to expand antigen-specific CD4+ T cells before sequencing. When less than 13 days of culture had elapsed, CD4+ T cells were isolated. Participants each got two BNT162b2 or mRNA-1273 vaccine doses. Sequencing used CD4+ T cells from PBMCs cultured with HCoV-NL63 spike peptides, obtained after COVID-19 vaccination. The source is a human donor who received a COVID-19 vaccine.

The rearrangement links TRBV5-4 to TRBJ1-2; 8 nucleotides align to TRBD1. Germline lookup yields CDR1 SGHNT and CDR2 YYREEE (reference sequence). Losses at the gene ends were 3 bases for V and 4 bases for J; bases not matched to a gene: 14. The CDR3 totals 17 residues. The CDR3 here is CASSSGTQGALGYGYTF. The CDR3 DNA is TGTGCCAGCAGCTCGGGGACTCAGGGGGCGCTGGGCTATGGCTACACCTTC.

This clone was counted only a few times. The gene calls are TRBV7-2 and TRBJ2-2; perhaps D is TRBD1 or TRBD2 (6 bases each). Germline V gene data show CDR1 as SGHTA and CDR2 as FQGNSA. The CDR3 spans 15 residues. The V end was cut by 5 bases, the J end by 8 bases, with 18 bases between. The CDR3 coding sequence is TGTGCCAGCAGCCTTAGGGGGGCCGGATCGGGGGAGCTGTTTTTT. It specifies CASSLRGAGSGELFF.

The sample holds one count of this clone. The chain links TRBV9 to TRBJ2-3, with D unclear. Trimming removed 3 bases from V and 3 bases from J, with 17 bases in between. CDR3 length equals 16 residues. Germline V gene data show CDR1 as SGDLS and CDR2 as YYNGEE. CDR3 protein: CASSAKGFDATDTQYF. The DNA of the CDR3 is TGTGCCAGCAGCGCAAAAGGATTCGACGCAACAGATACGCAGTATTTT.

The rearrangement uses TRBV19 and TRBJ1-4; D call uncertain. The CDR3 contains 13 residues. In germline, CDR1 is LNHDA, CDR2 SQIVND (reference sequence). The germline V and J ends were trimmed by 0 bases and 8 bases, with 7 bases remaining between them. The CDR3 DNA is TGTGCCAGTAGTATAGATCGGGCCGAAAAACTGTTTTTT. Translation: CASSIDRAEKLFF.